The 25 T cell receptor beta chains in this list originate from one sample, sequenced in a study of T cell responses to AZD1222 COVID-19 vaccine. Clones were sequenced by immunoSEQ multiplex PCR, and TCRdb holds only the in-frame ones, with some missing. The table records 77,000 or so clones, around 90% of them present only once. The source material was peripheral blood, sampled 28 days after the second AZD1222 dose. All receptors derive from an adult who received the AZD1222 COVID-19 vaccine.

The CDR3, as DNA: TGTGCCAGCAGTGAGTCGACAGGGTTTGAAGCTTTCTTT. As protein: CASSESTGFEAFF. The chain employs TRBV25-1 and TRBJ1-1; 7 nucleotides match TRBD1. CDR3 length: 13 residues. With 3 bases clipped from V and 7 bases from J, the junction kept 5 bases outside the gene matches. Germline V gene lookup returns CDR1 MGHDK and CDR2 SYGVNS.

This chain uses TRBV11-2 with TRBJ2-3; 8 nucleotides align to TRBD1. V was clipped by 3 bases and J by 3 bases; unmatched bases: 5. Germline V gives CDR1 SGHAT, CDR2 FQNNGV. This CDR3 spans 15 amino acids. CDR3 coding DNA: TGTGCCAGCAGCTTTTCGGGACAGGAGACAGATACGCAGTATTTT. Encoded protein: CASSFSGQETDTQYF.

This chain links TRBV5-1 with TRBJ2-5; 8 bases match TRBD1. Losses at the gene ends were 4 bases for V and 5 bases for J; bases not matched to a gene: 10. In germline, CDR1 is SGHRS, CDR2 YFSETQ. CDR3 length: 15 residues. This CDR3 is CASSLDQGARETQYF. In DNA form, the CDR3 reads TGCGCCAGCAGCCTGGACCAGGGGGCACGGGAGACCCAGTACTTC.

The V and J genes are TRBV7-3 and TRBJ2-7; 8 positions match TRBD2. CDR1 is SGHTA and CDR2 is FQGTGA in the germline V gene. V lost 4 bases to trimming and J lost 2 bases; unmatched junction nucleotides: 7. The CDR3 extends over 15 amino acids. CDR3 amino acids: CASSSSGGVTYEQYF. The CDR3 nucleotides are TGTGCCAGCAGCTCGAGCGGGGGCGTTACCTACGAGCAGTACTTC.

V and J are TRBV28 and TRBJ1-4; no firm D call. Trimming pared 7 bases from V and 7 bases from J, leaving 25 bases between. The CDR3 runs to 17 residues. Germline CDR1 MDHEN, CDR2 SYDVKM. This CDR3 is CASTTLVGSGKSEKLFF. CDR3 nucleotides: TGTGCCAGCACCACTCTTGTTGGGAGCGGGAAGAGTGAAAAACTGTTTTTT.

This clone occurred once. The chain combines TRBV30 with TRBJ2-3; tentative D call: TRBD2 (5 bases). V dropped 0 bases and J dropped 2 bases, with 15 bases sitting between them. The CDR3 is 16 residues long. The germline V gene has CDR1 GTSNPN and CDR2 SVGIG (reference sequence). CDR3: CAWSVLPGSHTDTQYF. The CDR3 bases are TGTGCCTGGAGTGTACTCCCGGGAAGCCACACAGATACGCAGTATTTT.

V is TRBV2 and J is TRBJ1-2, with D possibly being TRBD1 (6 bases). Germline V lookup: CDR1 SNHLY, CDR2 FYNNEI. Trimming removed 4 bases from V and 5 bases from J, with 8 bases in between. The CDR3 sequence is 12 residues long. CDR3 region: CASSGQEYGYTF. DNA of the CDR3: TGTGCCAGCAGTGGACAGGAATATGGCTACACCTTC.

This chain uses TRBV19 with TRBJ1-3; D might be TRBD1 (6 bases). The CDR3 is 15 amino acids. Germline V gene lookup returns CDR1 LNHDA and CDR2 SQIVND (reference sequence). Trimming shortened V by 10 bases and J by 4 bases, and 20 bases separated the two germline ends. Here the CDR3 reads CATFTPGTHGNTIYF. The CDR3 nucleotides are TGTGCCACCTTTACACCCGGGACACACGGAAACACCATATATTTT.

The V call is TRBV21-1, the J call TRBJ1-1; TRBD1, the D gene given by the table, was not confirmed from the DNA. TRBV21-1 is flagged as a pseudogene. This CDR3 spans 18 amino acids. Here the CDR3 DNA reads TGTGCCAGCAGCAAAGTGCGACAGGGGGCAAGTTGGAACACTGAAGCTTTCTTT. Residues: CASSKVRQGASWNTEAFF.

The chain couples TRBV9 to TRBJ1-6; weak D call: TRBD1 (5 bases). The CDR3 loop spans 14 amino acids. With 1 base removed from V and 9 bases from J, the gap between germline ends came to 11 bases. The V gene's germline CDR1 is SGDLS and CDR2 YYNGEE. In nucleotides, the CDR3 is TGTGCCAGCAGCGTAATGACCGACAGTTCACCCCTCCACTTT. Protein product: CASSVMTDSSPLHF.

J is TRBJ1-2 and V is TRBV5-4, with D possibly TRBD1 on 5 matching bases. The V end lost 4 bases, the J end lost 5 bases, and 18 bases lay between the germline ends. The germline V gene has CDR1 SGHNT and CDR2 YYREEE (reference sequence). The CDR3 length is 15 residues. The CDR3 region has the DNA TGTGCCAGCAGCGTCCTGGTTGGGGCCTTATATGGCTACACCTTC. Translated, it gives CASSVLVGALYGYTF.

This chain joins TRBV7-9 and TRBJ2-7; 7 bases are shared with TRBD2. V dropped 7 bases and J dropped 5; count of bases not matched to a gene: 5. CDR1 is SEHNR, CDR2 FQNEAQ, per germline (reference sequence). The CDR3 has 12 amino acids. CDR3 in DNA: TGTGCCAGCATAAGCACTAGCGACGAGCAGTACTTC. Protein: CASISTSDEQYF.

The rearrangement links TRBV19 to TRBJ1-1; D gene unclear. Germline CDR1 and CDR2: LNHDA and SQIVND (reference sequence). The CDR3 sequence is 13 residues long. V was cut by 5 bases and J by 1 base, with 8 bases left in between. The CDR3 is CASSPTQNTEAFF. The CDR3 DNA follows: TGTGCCAGTAGTCCGACACAGAACACTGAAGCTTTCTTT.

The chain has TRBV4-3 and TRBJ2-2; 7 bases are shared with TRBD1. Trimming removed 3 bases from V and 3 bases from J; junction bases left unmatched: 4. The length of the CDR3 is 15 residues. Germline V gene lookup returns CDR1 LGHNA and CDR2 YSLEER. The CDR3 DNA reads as TGCGCCAGCAGCCAGGATACAGGGGACACCGGGGAGCTGTTTTTT. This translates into CASSQDTGDTGELFF.

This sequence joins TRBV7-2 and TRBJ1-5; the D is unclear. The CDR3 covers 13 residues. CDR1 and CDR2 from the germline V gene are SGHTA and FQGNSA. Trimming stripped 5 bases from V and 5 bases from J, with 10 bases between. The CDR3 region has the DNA TGTGCCAGCAGCCCCGGGCCGCATCAGCCCCAGCATTTT. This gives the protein CASSPGPHQPQHF.

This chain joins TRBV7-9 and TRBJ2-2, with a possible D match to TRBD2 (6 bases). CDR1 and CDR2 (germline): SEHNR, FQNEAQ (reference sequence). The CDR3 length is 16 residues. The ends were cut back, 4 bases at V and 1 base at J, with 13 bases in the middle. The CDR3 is CASSSPLRENTGELFF. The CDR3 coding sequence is TGTGCCAGCAGCTCCCCACTGCGGGAGAACACCGGGGAGCTGTTTTTT.

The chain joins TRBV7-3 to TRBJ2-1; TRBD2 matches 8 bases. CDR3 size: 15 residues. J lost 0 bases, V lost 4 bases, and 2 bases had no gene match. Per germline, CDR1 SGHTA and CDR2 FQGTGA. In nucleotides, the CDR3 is TGTGCCAGCAGCTCAGCGGGGGACTCCTACAATGAGCAGTTCTTC. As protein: CASSSAGDSYNEQFF.

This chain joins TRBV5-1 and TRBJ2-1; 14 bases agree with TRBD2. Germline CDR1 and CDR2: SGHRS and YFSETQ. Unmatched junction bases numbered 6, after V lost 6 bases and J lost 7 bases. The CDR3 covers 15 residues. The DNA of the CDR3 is TGCGCCAGCACCCCGGGACTAGCGGGGGCTAATGAGCAGTTCTTC. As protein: CASTPGLAGANEQFF.

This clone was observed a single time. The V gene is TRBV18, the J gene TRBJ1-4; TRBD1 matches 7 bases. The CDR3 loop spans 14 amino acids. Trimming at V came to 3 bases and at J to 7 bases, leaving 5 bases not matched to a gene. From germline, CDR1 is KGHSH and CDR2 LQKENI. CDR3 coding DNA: TGTGCCAGCTCACCTGCCAGGGGGTTTGAAAAACTGTTTTTT. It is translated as CASSPARGFEKLFF.

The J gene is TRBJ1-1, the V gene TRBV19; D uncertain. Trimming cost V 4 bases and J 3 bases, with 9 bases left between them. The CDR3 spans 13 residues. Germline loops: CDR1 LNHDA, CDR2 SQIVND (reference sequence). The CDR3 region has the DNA TGTGCCAGTAGTACGACGGAGGACACTGAAGCTTTCTTT. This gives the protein CASSTTEDTEAFF.

CDR3 bases: TGCGCCAGCAGTCCCGGGACAGGGTATTCCGGGGAGACCCAGTACTTC. It specifies CASSPGTGYSGETQYF. This chain connects TRBV10-1 to TRBJ2-5; 9 bases align to TRBD1. CDR1 and CDR2 (germline): WNHNN, SYGVQD (reference sequence). Losses at the gene ends were 5 bases for V and 5 bases for J; bases not matched to a gene: 12. The CDR3 totals 16 residues.

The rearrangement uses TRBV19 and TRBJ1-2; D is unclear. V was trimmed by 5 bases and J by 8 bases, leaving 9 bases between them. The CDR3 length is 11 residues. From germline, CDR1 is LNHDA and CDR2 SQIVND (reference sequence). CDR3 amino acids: CASSQGSGYTF. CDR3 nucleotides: TGTGCCAGTAGTCAAGGATCGGGCTACACCTTC.

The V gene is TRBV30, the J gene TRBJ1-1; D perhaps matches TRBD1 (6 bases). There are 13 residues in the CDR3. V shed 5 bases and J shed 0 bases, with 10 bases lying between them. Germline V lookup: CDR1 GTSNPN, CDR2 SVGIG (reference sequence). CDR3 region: CAWENRVNTEAFF. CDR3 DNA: TGTGCCTGGGAGAACAGGGTGAACACTGAAGCTTTCTTT.

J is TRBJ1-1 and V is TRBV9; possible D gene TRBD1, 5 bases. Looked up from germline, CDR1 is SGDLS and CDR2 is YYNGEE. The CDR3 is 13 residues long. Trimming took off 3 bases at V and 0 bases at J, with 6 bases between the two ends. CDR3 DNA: TGTGCCAGCAGCGAAGGGGTGAACACTGAAGCTTTCTTT. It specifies CASSEGVNTEAFF.

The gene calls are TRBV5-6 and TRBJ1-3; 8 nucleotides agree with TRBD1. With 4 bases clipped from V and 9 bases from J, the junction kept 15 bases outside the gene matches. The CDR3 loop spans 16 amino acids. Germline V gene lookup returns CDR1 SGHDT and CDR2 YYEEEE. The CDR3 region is CASSLSGAGGAVTIYF. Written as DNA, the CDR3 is TGTGCCAGCAGCCTGAGTGGGGCAGGGGGCGCAGTCACCATATATTTT.